These 8 T cell receptor beta chains share one sample of origin, sequenced in a study of beta chain features in type 1 diabetes. Study results and limitations: Shorter TCRB CDR3s, moderately but significantly so, were found in Type 1 diabetes patients in all four CD4+ subsets.

No cognate antigen is known for these TCRs. Expressed TCRB transcripts were sequenced, since all the RNA that had been isolated was reverse transcribed. TCRdb's copy holds only in-frame clones and misses some; the assay was immunoSEQ multiplex PCR. This table holds around 250,000 clones, about 14% found once. Sequencing was carried out using naive CD4+ T cells from blood. These receptors were collected from a man aged 25 to 45 with type 1 diabetes.

The CDR3 sequence: CASSYLTGLNYGYTF. The CDR3 region has the DNA TGTGCCAGCAGCTACCTTACAGGGCTCAACTATGGCTACACCTTC. The chain is built from TRBV7-6 and TRBJ1-2, with TRBD1 as a possible D gene (6 bases). Between the trimmed V and J ends, which lost 4 bases and 2 bases, there was a span of 14 bases. Germline V gene lookup returns CDR1 SGHVS and CDR2 FNYEAQ. This CDR3 is built from 15 residues. Full variable domain (rest looked up from reference TRBV7-6 and TRBJ1-2): GAGVSQSPRYKVTKRGQDVALRCDPISGHVSLYWYRQALGQGPEFLTYFNYEAQQDKSGLPNDRFSAERPEGSISTLTIQRTEQRDSAMYRCASSYLTGLNYGYTFGSGTRLTVV.

This clone was counted only a few times. The chain links TRBV11-2 to TRBJ1-1, with D maybe TRBD1 (5 bases). The V and J ends lost 4 bases and 0 bases respectively, with 12 bases between them. Germline CDR1 reads SGHAT; CDR2 reads FQNNGV. The CDR3 is 15 amino acids. For the CDR3, the DNA is TGTGCCAGCAGCTCTCCCGGGACTGTGAACACTGAAGCTTTCTTT. Protein sequence: CASSSPGTVNTEAFF. Full variable domain (remainder filled in from reference TRBV11-2 and TRBJ1-1): EAGVAQSPRYKIIEKRQSVAFWCNPISGHATLYWYQQILGQGPKLLIQFQNNGVVDDSQLPKDRFSAERLKGVDSTLKIQPAKLEDSAVYLCASSSPGTVNTEAFFGQGTRLTVV.

This clone has a handful of counts. V is TRBV4-1 and J is TRBJ1-3; a possible D gene is TRBD1 (6 bases). CDR1 and CDR2 (germline): MGHRA, YSYEKL. This CDR3 comprises 17 residues. Trimming removed 4 bases at V and 0 bases at J, with 16 bases between. The CDR3 nucleotides read TGCGCCAGCAGCCCCATGGGACACCTATACTCTGGAAACACCATATATTTT. Amino acid sequence: CASSPMGHLYSGNTIYF.

The chain employs TRBV11-2 and TRBJ2-5; D remains ambiguous. V lost 5 bases and J 1 base, leaving 11 bases between the germline ends. Germline assignment: CDR1 SGHAT and CDR2 FQNNGV. This CDR3 region has 14 residues. The CDR3 nucleotides are TGTGCCAGCAGCCCTGGGCCGCCCCAAGAGACCCAGTACTTC. This translates into CASSPGPPQETQYF.

This rearrangement joins TRBV2 to TRBJ2-3; 9 nucleotides agree with TRBD1. Germline loops: CDR1 SNHLY, CDR2 FYNNEI. The junction had 8 bases not matched to a gene; V was cut back by 6 bases and J by 4 bases. This CDR3 has 15 residues. The CDR3 region is CASRPPGQGADTQYF. The CDR3 region has the DNA TGTGCCAGCAGGCCGCCGGGACAGGGTGCAGATACGCAGTATTTT. Filled out from reference TRBV2 and TRBJ2-3, the complete variable domain reads EPEVTQTPSHQVTQMGQEVILRCVPISNHLYFYWYRQILGQKVEFLVSFYNNEISEKSEIFDDQFSVERPDGSNFTLKIRSTKLEDSAMYFCASRPPGQGADTQYFGPGTRLTVL.

This clone was seen more than once but under ten times. The chain employs TRBV30 and TRBJ2-1, with a possible D match to TRBD2 (6 bases). The CDR3 contains 16 residues. V was clipped by 2 bases and J by 2 bases, with 16 bases between them. Germline assignment: CDR1 GTSNPN and CDR2 SVGIG (reference sequence). The CDR3 reads CAWSPRGSRTYNEQFF. In nucleotides, the CDR3 is TGTGCCTGGAGTCCTCGGGGGTCCCGTACCTACAATGAGCAGTTCTTC.

This clone showed up just a few times. CDR3 amino acids: CASHGTGGVLTF. The CDR3 DNA reads as TGTGCCAGCCACGGGACAGGAGGCGTCCTGACTTTC. The J gene is TRBJ2-6, the V gene TRBV27; 8 bases align to TRBD1. J gave up 12 bases and V 8 bases, and 6 bases lay outside the gene matches. In germline, CDR1 is MNHEY, CDR2 SMNVEV (reference sequence). The CDR3 sequence is 12 residues long.

V usage is TRBV10-2 and J usage is TRBJ1-1; 9 nucleotides line up with TRBD1. The germline CDR1 and CDR2 sequences are WSHSY and SAAADI. This CDR3 is built from 16 residues. Losses at the gene ends were 0 bases for V and 5 bases for J; bases not matched to a gene: 7. CDR3 DNA sequence: TGCGCCAGCAGTGAGTCCCCGGGACAGGGCTGGACTGAAGCTTTCTTT. Amino acids: CASSESPGQGWTEAFF.